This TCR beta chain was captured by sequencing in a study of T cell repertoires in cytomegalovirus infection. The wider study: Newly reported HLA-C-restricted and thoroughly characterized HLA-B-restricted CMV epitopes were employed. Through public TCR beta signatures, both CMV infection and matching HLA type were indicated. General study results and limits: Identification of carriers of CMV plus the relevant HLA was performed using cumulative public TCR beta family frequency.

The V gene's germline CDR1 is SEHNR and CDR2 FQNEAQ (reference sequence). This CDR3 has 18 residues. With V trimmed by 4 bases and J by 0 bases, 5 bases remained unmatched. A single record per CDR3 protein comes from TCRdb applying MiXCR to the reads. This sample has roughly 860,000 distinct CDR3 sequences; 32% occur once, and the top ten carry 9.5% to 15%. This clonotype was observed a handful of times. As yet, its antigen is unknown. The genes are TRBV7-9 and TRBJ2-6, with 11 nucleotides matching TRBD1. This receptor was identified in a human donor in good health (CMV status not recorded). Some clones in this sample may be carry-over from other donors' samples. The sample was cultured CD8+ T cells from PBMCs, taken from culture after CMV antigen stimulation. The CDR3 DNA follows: TGTGCCAGCAGCTCCCGGGGACAGGGGGACTCTGGGGCCAACGTCCTGACTTTC. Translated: CASSSRGQGDSGANVLTF. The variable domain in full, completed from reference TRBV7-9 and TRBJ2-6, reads DTGVSQNPRHKITKRGQNVTFRCDPISEHNRLYWYRQTLGQGPEFLTYFQNEAQLEKSRLLSDRFSAERPKGSFSTLEIQRTEQGDSAMYLCASSSRGQGDSGANVLTFGAGSRLTVL.